This paragraph reports one T cell receptor (beta chain). The CDR3 totals 18 residues. V was pared by 3 bases and J by 2 bases, with 12 bases of the junction left unmatched. Germline CDR1 SGHDT, CDR2 YYEEEE. This sample was included in a study of blood T cell repertoires in COVID-19. About the study: Material from acute and convalescent COVID-19 was sourced from the United States, Italy and Spain.

TCRdb keeps only in-frame clones here, not all; method: immunoSEQ multiplex PCR. The profile shows 300,000 to 400,000 clones, 87% of them singletons. The Seattle site enrolled patients during active infection and followed them longitudinally. The sequenced sample was peripheral blood. The V gene is TRBV5-6, the J gene TRBJ1-5; TRBD1 aligns across 9 bases. This clonotype originated in a woman aged 45-65 years with COVID-19, enrolled during active disease. In DNA form, the CDR3 reads TGTGCCAGCAGCTCGTCGAGACAGGGGGTAGGCGGCAATCAGCCCCAGCATTTT. Translated, it gives CASSSSRQGVGGNQPQHF.